These 23 T cell receptor beta chains were sequenced from one sample in a study of identical twins. Using its own MiXCR run on the 5' RACE reads, TCRdb lists one record per CDR3 protein. This sample yields roughly 240,000 distinct CDR3 sequences, of which about 7% are seen a single time; roughly 3.4% belongs to the top ten. This same sample was also part of a study on yellow fever vaccine responses in identical twins.

Material: memory (CD45RO+) T cells sorted from blood. The receptors shown here come from a young woman in good health.

The chain links TRBV20-1 to TRBJ1-2; no reliable D call. The length of the CDR3 is 18 residues. V was trimmed by 6 bases and J by 5 bases, leaving 31 bases between them. Germline CDR1 DFQATT, CDR2 SNEGSKA (reference sequence). This chain's CDR3 is CSAISVRKGKRKLYGYTF. CDR3 in DNA: TGCAGTGCCATTTCCGTTAGGAAAGGAAAAAGGAAACTATATGGCTACACCTTC.

In DNA, the CDR3 is TGTGCCAGCAGTCCCCGGGGGAATGGTGAAGCTTTCTTT. This translates into CASSPRGNGEAFF. The J gene is TRBJ1-1, the V gene TRBV6-1, with a possible D match to TRBD1 (5 bases). The germline V gene encodes CDR1 MNHNS and CDR2 SASEGT. The CDR3 has 13 amino acids. The V gene lost 5 bases and the J gene lost 7 bases, with 14 bases spanning the gap.

This clonotype was seen a handful of times. The chain combines TRBV2 with TRBJ2-6; D gene unclear. The germline V gene has CDR1 SNHLY and CDR2 FYNNEI. Trimming removed 3 bases from V and 4 bases from J, with 4 bases in between. This CDR3 comprises 13 residues. The CDR3, as DNA: TGTGCCAGCAGTGATGGAGGGGCCAACGTCCTGACTTTC. As protein: CASSDGGANVLTF.

This clonotype occurred many times. V and J are TRBV12-3 or TRBV12-4 and TRBJ1-1; the D is unclear. The CDR3 spans 16 residues. Trimming shortened V by 5 bases and J by 5 bases, and 21 bases separated the two germline ends. The CDR3 coding sequence is TGTGCCAGCAGTCTTCCACGTGGGGTAGTAGGGACTGAAGCTTTCTTT. Translated, it gives CASSLPRGVVGTEAFF.

This clonotype was seen ten or more times. This chain uses TRBV10-3 with TRBJ1-1, with D uncertain. The germline gives CDR1 ENHRY, CDR2 SYGVKD. V gave up 3 bases and J gave up 3 bases, with 14 bases separating them. CDR3 length: 15 residues. The CDR3 loop is CAISDPGLADTEAFF. CDR3 coding DNA: TGTGCCATCAGTGACCCGGGGTTGGCTGACACTGAAGCTTTCTTT.

This clonotype showed up just a few times. The genes are TRBV11-2 and TRBJ1-1; TRBD1 matches 9 bases. Germline CDR1 is SGHAT and CDR2 is FQNNGV. The CDR3 is 15 amino acids. J lost 6 bases, V lost 3 bases, and 8 bases had no gene match. The CDR3 spells CASSLGQGSWAEAFF. CDR3 bases: TGTGCCAGCAGCTTGGGACAGGGTAGTTGGGCTGAAGCTTTCTTT.

This clonotype was observed many times. The genes are TRBV5-1 and TRBJ1-5, with a tentative D call TRBD1 (5 bases). V dropped 4 bases and J dropped 1 base, with 12 bases sitting between them. Germline V gene sequence: CDR1 SGHRS, CDR2 YFSETQ. This CDR3 comprises 15 residues. The CDR3, as DNA: TGCGCCAGCAGCCCCTATCAGGGCAGCAATCAGCCCCAGCATTTT. Translating gives CASSPYQGSNQPQHF.

Many counts were recorded for this clonotype. The chain couples TRBV6-2 or TRBV6-3 to TRBJ1-5; 8 nucleotides agree with TRBD1. The CDR3 covers 16 residues. V lost 4 bases, J lost 4 bases, and 9 bases stayed unmatched. Looked up from germline, CDR1 is MNHEY and CDR2 is SVGEGT. The CDR3: CASSSAGGSANQPQHF. The CDR3 nucleotides read TGTGCCAGCAGTTCGGCAGGGGGCTCCGCTAATCAGCCCCAGCATTTT.

This clonotype was counted ten times or more. This chain joins TRBV5-1 and TRBJ2-1; tentative D call: TRBD2 (5 bases). V dropped 0 bases and J dropped 8 bases, with 18 bases sitting between them. The length of the CDR3 is 16 residues. In germline, CDR1 is SGHRS, CDR2 YFSETQ. The chain's CDR3 is CASSLAYGNGVDEQFF. In DNA, the CDR3 is TGCGCCAGCAGCTTGGCCTACGGGAACGGGGTCGATGAGCAGTTCTTC.

This clonotype was seen repeatedly, ten times or more. The chain is built from TRBV14 and TRBJ1-6; TRBD1 matches 7 bases. V was clipped by 1 base and J by 7 bases; unmatched bases: 4. The germline V gene encodes CDR1 SGHDN and CDR2 FVKESK. The CDR3 has 15 residues. This CDR3 is CASSQGGRGNSPLHF. The CDR3 nucleotides read TGTGCCAGCAGCCAAGGGGGCAGGGGGAATTCACCCCTCCACTTT.

The chain has TRBV20-1 and TRBJ1-1, with 8 nucleotides matching TRBD1. The CDR3 is 13 residues long. Germline assignment: CDR1 DFQATT and CDR2 SNEGSKA (reference sequence). The ends lost 8 bases at V and 1 base at J; junction bases unmatched: 6. Here the CDR3 reads CSNTGGWNTEAFF. In DNA, the CDR3 is TGCAGTAATACAGGGGGATGGAACACTGAAGCTTTCTTT.

This clonotype was found a few times. The chain joins TRBV25-1 to TRBJ1-3; D not certain. The V end was cut by 4 bases, the J end by 0 bases, with 10 bases between. Germline V lookup: CDR1 MGHDK, CDR2 SYGVNS. The CDR3 consists of 15 residues. CDR3 sequence (DNA): TGTGCCAGCAGTGCCTCGACCTCCTCTGGAAACACCATATATTTT. Residues: CASSASTSSGNTIYF.

This clonotype has at least ten counts. This sequence joins TRBV7-7 and TRBJ2-3; D could derive from TRBD1 or TRBD2 (5 bases each). Germline loops: CDR1 SSHAT, CDR2 FNYEAQ (reference sequence). V gave up 3 bases and J gave up 4 bases, with 8 bases separating them. The CDR3 length is 13 residues. CDR3 protein: CASSLGDADTQYF. CDR3 sequence (DNA): TGTGCCAGCAGCTTGGGGGACGCAGATACGCAGTATTTT.

This clonotype was seen at least ten times. The rearrangement joins TRBV7-6 to TRBJ1-6, with a possible D match to TRBD1 (5 bases). V lost 6 bases, J lost 5 bases, and 14 bases lay in between. The germline CDR1 and CDR2 sequences are SGHVS and FNYEAQ. The CDR3 has 15 residues. Written as DNA, the CDR3 is TGTGCCAGCAGTCCCAATGGGGGGAATAATTCACCCCTCCACTTT. Amino acids: CASSPNGGNNSPLHF.

This clonotype has only a few counts. The rearrangement joins TRBV6-1 to TRBJ1-5; 11 nucleotides line up with TRBD1. The CDR3 has 14 amino acids. CDR1 and CDR2 from the germline V gene are MNHNS and SASEGT. J was trimmed by 2 bases and V by 10 bases; bases with no gene match: 4. This chain's CDR3 is CATGGQGGNQPQHF. In DNA form, the CDR3 reads TGTGCCACCGGGGGACAGGGGGGCAATCAGCCCCAGCATTTT.

The chain is built from TRBV4-2 and TRBJ1-1, with 7 bases aligning to TRBD1. The V segment lost 4 bases and the J segment 5 bases; nucleotides outside the gene matches: 7. Per the germline V gene, CDR1 is LGHNA and CDR2 is YNFKEQ. The CDR3 sequence is 14 residues long. CDR3 protein: CASSPGQQPTEAFF. CDR3 bases: TGTGCCAGCAGCCCGGGACAGCAACCGACTGAAGCTTTCTTT.

This clonotype was found a few times. J is TRBJ2-1 and V is TRBV5-1, with D perhaps TRBD2 (5 bases). The V gene lost 5 bases and the J gene lost 12 bases, with 15 bases spanning the gap. Germline CDR1 SGHRS, CDR2 YFSETQ. The CDR3 extends over 12 amino acids. CDR3 bases: TGCGCCAGCAGGGACTCCCTCAGGCGGCAGTTCTTC. It encodes CASRDSLRRQFF. Combining the CDR3 with reference TRBV5-1 and TRBJ2-1 gives the whole variable domain KAGVTQTPRYLIKTRGQQVTLSCSPISGHRSVSWYQQTPGQGLQFLFEYFSETQRNKGNFPGRFSGRQFSNSRSEMNVSTLELGDSALYLCASRDSLRRQFFGPGTRLTVL.

This clonotype was counted between two and nine times. The CDR3 sequence: CASSPHTDTEAFF. DNA for the CDR3: TGTGCCAGCTCCCCCCACACTGACACTGAAGCTTTCTTT. V and J are TRBV28 and TRBJ1-1, with unresolved D. V shed 8 bases and J shed 3 bases, with 13 bases lying between them. The CDR3 contains 13 residues. Germline-derived CDR1 and CDR2 are MDHEN and SYDVKM.

V is TRBV7-6 and J is TRBJ2-3; D ambiguous. V lost 4 bases and J lost 4, with 12 bases in between. Per germline, CDR1 SGHVS and CDR2 FNYEAQ. There are 14 residues in the CDR3. The CDR3 sequence: CASSSRGFADTQYF. CDR3 bases: TGTGCCAGCAGCTCACGCGGCTTTGCAGATACGCAGTATTTT.

V gene TRBV28 combines with J gene TRBJ1-1; D might be TRBD1 (5 bases). Trimming stripped 2 bases from V and 1 base from J, with 11 bases between. There are 15 residues in the CDR3. From germline, CDR1 is MDHEN and CDR2 SYDVKM. The CDR3 reads CASSLGQTTNTEAFF. For the CDR3, the DNA is TGTGCCAGCAGTTTAGGACAAACTACGAACACTGAAGCTTTCTTT.

This clonotype was recorded a few times. CDR3 nucleotide sequence: TGTGCCAGCAGGGAGGACAGGCTGCCCGGGGAGCTGTTTTTT. Translation: CASREDRLPGELFF. The chain uses TRBV2 and TRBJ2-2; 7 positions agree with TRBD1. The trim removed 6 bases at V and 6 bases at J, leaving 7 bases unmatched. This CDR3 spans 14 amino acids. Germline values: CDR1 SNHLY, CDR2 FYNNEI.

This clonotype was seen more than once but under ten times. The chain couples TRBV28 to TRBJ2-3, with D unresolved. Germline CDR1 MDHEN, CDR2 SYDVKM. The CDR3 extends over 14 amino acids. V lost 2 bases and J 6 bases, leaving 12 bases between the germline ends. The CDR3 protein is CASSLKGKADTQYF. The CDR3 DNA is TGTGCCAGCAGTTTAAAGGGAAAGGCTGATACGCAGTATTTT.

This clonotype has just a few counts. This chain connects TRBV5-6 to TRBJ2-3; D is undetermined. The CDR3 consists of 13 residues. Trimming pared 4 bases from V and 2 bases from J, leaving 8 bases between. CDR1 and CDR2 from the germline V gene are SGHDT and YYEEEE. The CDR3 reads CASSRVLTDTQYF. In DNA, the CDR3 is TGTGCCAGCAGCAGGGTCCTCACAGATACGCAGTATTTT.